The next 18 T cell receptor beta chains were all read from a single sample in a study of blood T cell repertoires in COVID-19. Here immunoSEQ multiplex PCR was the method, and the copy in TCRdb shows in-frame clones only, minus some. The top ten clones hold about an eighth of a sample with about 180,000 clones, about 81% of them seen once. The sequencing sample was made of peripheral blood. The source is a woman of 80 years or more with COVID-19, enrolled during active disease.

The chain couples TRBV3-1 (or the pseudogene TRBV3-2) to TRBJ2-7; 11 bases align to TRBD1. J was trimmed by 5 bases and V by 1 base; bases with no gene match: 4. The CDR3 consists of 15 residues. Germline V gene lookup returns CDR1 LGHDT and CDR2 YNNKEL (reference sequence). Written as DNA, the CDR3 is TGTGCCAGCAGCCAAGTAGGGACAGGGGGGAACGAGCAGTACTTC. This codes for CASSQVGTGGNEQYF.

The chain couples TRBV18 to TRBJ1-1, with D tentatively TRBD1 (6 bases). V shed 5 bases and J shed 3 bases, with 16 bases lying between them. Germline CDR1 reads KGHSH; CDR2 reads LQKENI. The CDR3 covers 15 residues. CDR3 DNA sequence: TGTGCCAGCTCAACCGCTCCAGACAGGCACACTGAAGCTTTCTTT. Translation gives CASSTAPDRHTEAFF.

The gene calls are TRBV11-3 and TRBJ1-2; 9 bases map to TRBD1. Looked up from germline, CDR1 is SGHNT and CDR2 is YENEEA. The CDR3 is 16 residues long. V was clipped by 3 bases and J by 1 base; unmatched bases: 6. CDR3 DNA sequence: TGTGCCAGCAGCTTTTTCCGGGACAGGGATAACTATGGCTACACCTTC. This translates into CASSFFRDRDNYGYTF.

This chain uses TRBV4-2 with TRBJ2-5; D is perhaps TRBD2 (5 bases). Trimming pared 1 base from V and 5 bases from J, leaving 5 bases between. The CDR3 is made up of 12 amino acids. CDR1 is LGHNA, CDR2 YNFKEQ, per germline. The CDR3 region is CASSQGGETQYF. Here the CDR3 DNA reads TGTGCCAGCAGCCAAGGAGGGGAGACCCAGTACTTC.

The J gene is TRBJ2-1, the V gene TRBV24-1; 16 nucleotides agree with TRBD2. Germline V CDR1 and CDR2: KGHDR, SFDVKD. The CDR3 consists of 20 residues. The trim removed 4 bases at V and 1 base at J, leaving 9 bases unmatched. The CDR3 region is CATSDSVPGLAGGSYNEQFF. In nucleotides, the CDR3 is TGTGCCACCAGTGACTCCGTACCGGGACTAGCGGGAGGGTCCTACAATGAGCAGTTCTTC.

The V call is TRBV4-1, the J call TRBJ2-7; perhaps TRBD2 as D (6 bases). Germline assignment: CDR1 MGHRA and CDR2 YSYEKL. The CDR3 has 15 amino acids. Trimming removed 1 base at V and 5 bases at J, with 15 bases between. For the CDR3, the DNA is TGCGCCAGCAGCCAAGTATACTTGACTAGTAACGAGCAGTACTTC. Protein: CASSQVYLTSNEQYF.

CDR3 nucleotide sequence: TGTGCCTGGAGTGTAATCGGGAGGGGGCGAGGGGAGACCCAGTACTTC. It specifies CAWSVIGRGRGETQYF. The chain recombines TRBV30 with TRBJ2-5; D possibly corresponds to TRBD2 (8 bases). Germline V CDR1 and CDR2: GTSNPN, SVGIG (reference sequence). Trimming cost V 0 bases and J 5 bases, with 19 bases left between them. The CDR3 totals 16 residues.

This clone was seen a few times. The rearrangement joins TRBV6-5 to TRBJ2-2; 9 bases align to TRBD2. This CDR3 has 16 amino acids. CDR1 MNHEY and CDR2 SVGAGI come from the germline V gene. The ends lost 2 bases at V and 4 bases at J; junction bases unmatched: 5. The CDR3 DNA follows: TGTGCCAGCAGTTACCCACTAGCGGGCGGCACCGGGGAGCTGTTTTTT. This sequence encodes CASSYPLAGGTGELFF.

The chain is built from TRBV7-2 and TRBJ2-7; a weak D match, TRBD2 (6 bases). The V and J ends lost 1 base and 3 bases respectively, with 13 bases between them. The CDR3 totals 15 residues. CDR1 and CDR2 from the germline V gene are SGHTA and FQGNSA. CDR3 in DNA: TGTGCCAGCAGCTTAGGGTCTAGCGCCTACTACGAGCAGTACTTC. Encoded protein: CASSLGSSAYYEQYF.

The chain employs TRBV5-4 and TRBJ2-2; 8 nucleotides agree with TRBD2. Germline V gene lookup returns CDR1 SGHNT and CDR2 YYREEE (reference sequence). The V and J ends lost 6 bases and 6 bases, in that order; junction bases with no gene match: 4. This CDR3 is 13 amino acids long. This CDR3 reads CASIGGAPGELFF. The CDR3, as DNA: TGTGCCAGCATCGGGGGGGCCCCCGGGGAGCTGTTTTTT.

V usage is TRBV4-2 and J usage is TRBJ1-2; D is uncertain. Trimming left V 0 bases short and J 8 bases short, with 13 bases between. CDR1 and CDR2 from the germline V gene are LGHNA and YNFKEQ. CDR3 length: 14 amino acids. The CDR3 DNA follows: TGTGCCAGCAGCCAAGATGGGCTCCCAAGGGGCTACACCTTC. It is translated as CASSQDGLPRGYTF.

The rearrangement joins TRBV5-1 to TRBJ2-2; 8 bases match TRBD1. V dropped 6 bases and J dropped 4; count of bases not matched to a gene: 2. The CDR3 covers 13 residues. CDR1 SGHRS and CDR2 YFSETQ come from the germline V gene. As DNA, the CDR3 is TGCGCCAGCACAGGGGGCGGCACCGGGGAGCTGTTTTTT. Protein sequence: CASTGGGTGELFF.

This clone was seen a handful of times. The chain recombines TRBV21-1 with TRBJ2-7; the listed D gene, TRBD1, was not tested against the DNA. TRBV21-1 is classified as a pseudogene. The CDR3 loop spans 15 amino acids. This CDR3 is CASSKVMGQTYEQYF. The CDR3 region has the DNA TGTGCCAGCAGCAAAGTGATGGGACAGACCTACGAGCAGTACTTC.

The chain uses TRBV5-5 and TRBJ2-1, with TRBD2 matching over 13 bases. Losses at the gene ends were 4 bases for V and 8 bases for J; bases not matched to a gene: 9. The CDR3 is 16 residues long. The germline V gene has CDR1 SGHKS and CDR2 YYEKEE (reference sequence). CDR3 DNA: TGTGCCAGCAGCAAGGGACTAGCGGGGCCTGTGGATGAGCAGTTCTTC. Protein sequence: CASSKGLAGPVDEQFF.

The chain has TRBV27 and TRBJ2-7, with 7 bases aligning to TRBD2. The CDR3 runs 16 residues. Germline V gives CDR1 MNHEY, CDR2 SMNVEV (reference sequence). V shed 0 bases, J shed 1 base, and the junction held 6 bases outside the gene matches. The CDR3 DNA reads as TGTGCCAGCAGTTTATCGCGGGGGACTCCATCCTACGAGCAGTACTTC. Translated: CASSLSRGTPSYEQYF.

The chain carries TRBV7-8 and TRBJ1-4; 10 bases are a match to TRBD1. There are 15 residues in the CDR3. J was trimmed by 5 bases and V by 5 bases; bases with no gene match: 5. From germline, CDR1 is SGHVS and CDR2 FQNEAQ. The CDR3, as DNA: TGTGCCAGCAGCCCCCCGGGACAGGGGAATGAAAAACTGTTTTTT. Translated, it gives CASSPPGQGNEKLFF.

CDR3 coding DNA: TGTGCCAGCAGCGTAGGAGCGGGAGGCAGCACAGATACGCAGTATTTT. Translated: CASSVGAGGSTDTQYF. V and J are TRBV9 and TRBJ2-3; 9 nucleotides align to TRBD2. CDR1 and CDR2 (germline): SGDLS, YYNGEE. The CDR3 sequence is 16 residues long. The trim removed 0 bases at V and 0 bases at J, leaving 2 bases unmatched.

The gene calls are TRBV3-1 (or the pseudogene TRBV3-2) and TRBJ2-3; D is perhaps TRBD1 (5 bases). Trimming took 1 base from V and 2 from J, leaving 19 bases between them. The CDR3 is made up of 18 amino acids. The V gene's germline CDR1 is LGHDT and CDR2 YNNKEL (reference sequence). CDR3 DNA sequence: TGTGCCAGCAGCCAAGGTTGGGAAAAGGGGTTTATCACAGATACGCAGTATTTT. Protein sequence: CASSQGWEKGFITDTQYF.